What follows are 13 T cell receptor beta chains derived from one specimen sequenced in a study of vaccination and CD4 T cells after COVID-19. The study sequenced cultured CD4+ T cell DNA using the Oncomine TCR Beta short-read assay. TCRdb used MiXCR to reprocess the PCR reads, holding one entry per CDR3 protein. This table holds approximately 6,700 distinct CDR3 sequences, 30% to 45% found once. Described treatment: 10-day PBMC culture with coronavirus spike peptide pools or control peptides (ViraFEST assay). Researchers collected the unexposed donor's CD4+ T cells before the COVID-19 pandemic (2011-2018). These receptors' antigens are unknown. What was sequenced was CD4+ T cells from blood, cultured in vitro. Every receptor here comes from a human donor in good health.

This clonotype is classed as large (0.1 to 1%). The V and J genes are TRBV7-3 and TRBJ1-1, with no clear D. This CDR3 has 14 amino acids. Germline V gene lookup returns CDR1 SGHTA and CDR2 FQGTGA. The V end lost 0 bases, the J end lost 1 base, and 6 bases lay between the germline ends. The CDR3 loop is CASSLTAGNTEAFF. DNA of the CDR3: TGTGCCAGCAGCTTAACGGCGGGGAACACTGAAGCTTTCTTT.

V usage is TRBV14 and J usage is TRBJ1-1, with unresolved D. There are 12 residues in the CDR3. Trimming left V 0 bases short and J 10 bases short, with 9 bases between. From germline, CDR1 is SGHDN and CDR2 FVKESK. In DNA, the CDR3 is TGTGCCAGCAGCCAAGATCGAATAGGAGCTTTCTTT. It encodes CASSQDRIGAFF.

The gene calls are TRBV20-1 and TRBJ2-5; TRBD2 aligns across 7 bases. The V gene end was trimmed by 6 bases and the J gene end by 4 bases; junction bases not matched to a gene: 11. The CDR3 spans 14 residues. CDR1 is DFQATT and CDR2 is SNEGSKA in the germline V gene (reference sequence). The CDR3 DNA reads as TGCAGTGCCGTATCCGGGGGGAATATAGAGACCCAGTACTTC. It encodes CSAVSGGNIETQYF.

The chain combines TRBV7-9 with TRBJ2-7; 10 bases line up with TRBD1. V dropped 2 bases and J dropped 1; count of bases not matched to a gene: 5. CDR1 and CDR2 (germline): SEHNR, FQNEAQ (reference sequence). This CDR3 has 16 amino acids. DNA of the CDR3: TGTGCCAGCAGCTTAAGCGGGACAGGGGAATCCTACGAGCAGTACTTC. Amino acids: CASSLSGTGESYEQYF.

The chain combines TRBV11-2 with TRBJ2-5, with D tentatively TRBD2 (5 bases). The CDR3 is made up of 14 amino acids. Germline V gene sequence: CDR1 SGHAT, CDR2 FQNNGV. Deletions cut 3 bases from V and 1 base from J, with 9 bases between. CDR3: CASSFGLTQETQYF. The CDR3 nucleotides read TGTGCCAGCAGCTTCGGACTGACCCAAGAGACCCAGTACTTC.

This clonotype has only a few counts. CDR3 amino acids: CASSHVRAHTDTQYF. The CDR3 DNA reads as TGTGCCAGCAGCCACGTGCGGGCCCACACAGATACGCAGTATTTT. The gene calls are TRBV7-6 and TRBJ2-3; a possible D gene is TRBD2 (5 bases). Per germline, CDR1 SGHVS and CDR2 FNYEAQ. V was pared by 5 bases and J by 2 bases, with 14 bases between. This CDR3 has 15 residues.

This clonotype was counted only a few times. This chain joins TRBV12-3 or TRBV12-4 and TRBJ1-2, with 7 nucleotides matching TRBD1. CDR3 length equals 12 residues. V was clipped by 7 bases and J by 7 bases; unmatched bases: 6. The CDR3 nucleotides are TGTGCCAGCAAGCAGGGGGTTCGTGGCTACACCTTC. It yields the protein CASKQGVRGYTF.

The chain links TRBV28 to TRBJ1-2; D is undetermined. The ends were cut back, 3 bases at V and 3 bases at J, with 5 bases in the middle. This CDR3 contains 12 residues. Germline CDR1 is MDHEN and CDR2 is SYDVKM. The CDR3 sequence: CASSFMDYGYTF. CDR3 DNA sequence: TGTGCCAGCAGTTTTATGGACTATGGCTACACCTTC.

This clonotype was detected only a few times. The chain carries TRBV25-1 and TRBJ1-2; D gene ambiguous. CDR3 size: 14 residues. Deletions cut 1 base from V and 4 bases from J, with 10 bases between. Germline V gives CDR1 MGHDK, CDR2 SYGVNS. CDR3 coding DNA: TGTGCCAGCAGTGAATCAGCAGCAACCTATGGCTACACCTTC. Its translation: CASSESAATYGYTF.

This clonotype turned up a few times. J is TRBJ1-1 and V is TRBV6-2 or TRBV6-3; D may be TRBD1 (5 bases). Germline V CDR1 and CDR2: MNHEY, SVGEGT. The CDR3 has 12 residues. Trimming removed 4 bases at V and 6 bases at J, with 9 bases between. As DNA, the CDR3 is TGTGCCAGCAGTTTCAGGGTTCCTGAAGCTTTCTTT. This encodes CASSFRVPEAFF.

This CDR3 reads CAWSVLGNTEAFF. The CDR3 region has the DNA TGTGCCTGGAGTGTCTTAGGGAACACTGAAGCTTTCTTT. This sequence joins TRBV30 and TRBJ1-1; D not certain. Germline V gives CDR1 GTSNPN, CDR2 SVGIG (reference sequence). The CDR3 is 13 amino acids. V dropped 0 bases and J dropped 1 base, with 6 bases sitting between them.

The genes are TRBV15 and TRBJ1-3, with TRBD1 identical over 9 bases. The germline V gene encodes CDR1 LNHNV and CDR2 YYDKDF (reference sequence). The junction had 8 bases not matched to a gene; V was cut back by 5 bases and J by 0 bases. CDR3 length equals 17 residues. CDR3 in amino acids: CATSRRTGDPSGNTIYF. In nucleotides, the CDR3 is TGTGCCACCAGCCGAAGGACAGGGGATCCCTCTGGAAACACCATATATTTT. Filled out from reference TRBV15 and TRBJ1-3, the complete variable domain reads DAMVIQNPRYQVTQFGKPVTLSCSQTLNHNVMYWYQQKSSQAPKLLFHYYDKDFNNEADTPDNFQSRRPNTSFCFLDIRSPGLGDTAMYLCATSRRTGDPSGNTIYFGEGSWLTVV.

This chain connects TRBV6-1 to TRBJ2-1; D remains unclear. Per germline, CDR1 MNHNS and CDR2 SASEGT. This CDR3 region has 12 residues. Trimming left V 7 bases short and J 7 bases short, with 11 bases between. The CDR3 region is CASTFLSNEQFF. CDR3 nucleotide sequence: TGTGCCAGCACCTTCTTGTCTAATGAGCAGTTCTTC.